One sample yielded the 5 T cell receptor beta chains listed below, sequenced in a study of OX40 agonist ivuxolimab in advanced cancers. Here immunoSEQ multiplex PCR was the method, and the copy in TCRdb shows in-frame clones only, minus some. The sample holds some 80,000 clones, 80% to 90% seen once. The sample was CD4+ or CD8+ T cells sorted from blood, taken in a trial of the OX40 agonist ivuxolimab. The source of these receptors is an adult with an advanced solid tumor such as melanoma, head and neck, liver or kidney cancer.

The chain is built from TRBV27 and TRBJ2-1; D unresolved. Germline V gene data show CDR1 as MNHEY and CDR2 as SMNVEV (reference sequence). Trimming pared 6 bases from V and 10 bases from J, leaving 28 bases between. The CDR3 length is 17 residues. The CDR3 spells CASSLLWTLFCVVEQFF. The CDR3 region has the DNA TGTGCCAGCAGCCTACTCTGGACCCTATTTTGTGTGGTGGAGCAGTTCTTC.

The chain recombines TRBV6-1 with TRBJ1-2; 9 nucleotides align to TRBD1. The CDR3 runs 14 residues. V lost 6 bases to trimming and J lost 8 bases; unmatched junction nucleotides: 10. CDR1 and CDR2 (germline): MNHNS, SASEGT. In nucleotides, the CDR3 is TGTGCCAGCAGCACTATACAGGGGGCCAGGGGCTACACCTTC. Protein product: CASSTIQGARGYTF.

V gene TRBV13 combines with J gene TRBJ2-2; unclear D gene. CDR1 is PRHDT, CDR2 FYEKMQ, per germline (reference sequence). V was shortened by 5 bases and J by 3 bases, with 4 bases between the two germline ends. This CDR3 is built from 12 residues. This CDR3 reads CASSPHTGELFF. The DNA of the CDR3 is TGTGCCAGCAGCCCACACACCGGGGAGCTGTTTTTT.

The rearrangement uses TRBV5-1 and TRBJ2-1, with 7 nucleotides matching TRBD1. This CDR3 region has 18 residues. V lost 0 bases and J lost 3; bases outside the gene matches: 12. CDR1 and CDR2 from the germline V gene are SGHRS and YFSETQ. The CDR3 bases are TGCGCCAGCAGCTTGGTGGGGCGGCCCGGGACAGTCTACAATGAGCAGTTCTTC. It codes for CASSLVGRPGTVYNEQFF.

This sequence joins TRBV7-9 and TRBJ2-2; 10 bases agree with TRBD1. Per the germline V gene, CDR1 is SEHNR and CDR2 is FQNEAQ (reference sequence). The CDR3 has 15 amino acids. J was trimmed by 3 bases and V by 4 bases; bases with no gene match: 2. CDR3 loop: CASSSGTGDTGELFF. The CDR3 nucleotides are TGTGCCAGCAGCTCCGGGACAGGGGACACCGGGGAGCTGTTTTTT.